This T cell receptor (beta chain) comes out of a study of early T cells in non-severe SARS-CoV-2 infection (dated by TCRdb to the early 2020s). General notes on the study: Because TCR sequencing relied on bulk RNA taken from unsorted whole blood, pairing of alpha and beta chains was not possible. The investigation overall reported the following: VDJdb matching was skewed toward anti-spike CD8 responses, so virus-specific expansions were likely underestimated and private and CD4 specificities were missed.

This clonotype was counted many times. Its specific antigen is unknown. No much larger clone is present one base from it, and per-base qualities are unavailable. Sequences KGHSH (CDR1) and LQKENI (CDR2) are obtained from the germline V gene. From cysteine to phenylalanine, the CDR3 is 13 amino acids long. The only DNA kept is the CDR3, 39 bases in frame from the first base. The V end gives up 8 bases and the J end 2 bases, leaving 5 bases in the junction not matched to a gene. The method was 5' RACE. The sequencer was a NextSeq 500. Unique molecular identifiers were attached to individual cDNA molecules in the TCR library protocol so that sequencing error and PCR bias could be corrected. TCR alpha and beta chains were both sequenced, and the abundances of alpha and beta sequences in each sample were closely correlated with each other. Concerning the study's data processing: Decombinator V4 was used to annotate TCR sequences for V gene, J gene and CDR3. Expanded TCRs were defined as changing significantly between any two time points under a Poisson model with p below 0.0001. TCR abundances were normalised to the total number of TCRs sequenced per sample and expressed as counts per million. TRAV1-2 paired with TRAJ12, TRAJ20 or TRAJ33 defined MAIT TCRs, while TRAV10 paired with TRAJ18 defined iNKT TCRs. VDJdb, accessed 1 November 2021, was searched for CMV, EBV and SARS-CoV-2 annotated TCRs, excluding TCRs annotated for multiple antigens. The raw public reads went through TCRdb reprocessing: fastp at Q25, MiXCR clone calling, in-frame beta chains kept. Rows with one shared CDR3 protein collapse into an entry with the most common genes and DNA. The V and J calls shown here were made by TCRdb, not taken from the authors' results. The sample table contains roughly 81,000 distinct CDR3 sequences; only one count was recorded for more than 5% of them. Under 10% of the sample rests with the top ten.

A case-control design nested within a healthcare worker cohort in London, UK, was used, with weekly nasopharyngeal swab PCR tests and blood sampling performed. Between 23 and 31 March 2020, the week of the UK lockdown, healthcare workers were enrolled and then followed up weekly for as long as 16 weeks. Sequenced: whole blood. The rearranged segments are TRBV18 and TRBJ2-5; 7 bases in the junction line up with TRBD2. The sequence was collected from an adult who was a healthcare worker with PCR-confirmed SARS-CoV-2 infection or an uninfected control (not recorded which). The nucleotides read TGTGCCAGCAGCCCGGGACTACAAGAGACCCAGTACTTC. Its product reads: CASSPGLQETQYF.